The 24 T cell receptor beta chains reported below all come from one sample, sequenced in a study of blood T cell repertoires in COVID-19. TCRdb keeps only in-frame clones here, not all; method: immunoSEQ multiplex PCR. The table has around 100,000 clones, about 86% seen once. Sequencing input: PBMCs or T cells enriched from blood (not recorded which). These receptors were collected from a woman aged 50 to 60 who had recovered from COVID-19.

This rearrangement joins TRBV11-2 to TRBJ2-2; TRBD2 agrees at 9 bases. Germline V lookup: CDR1 SGHAT, CDR2 FQNNGV. Trimming at V came to 5 bases and at J to 2 bases, leaving 3 bases not matched to a gene. The CDR3 contains 15 residues. CDR3 amino acids: CASSRGTSNTGELFF. In nucleotides, the CDR3 is TGTGCCAGCAGCCGGGGGACTAGCAACACCGGGGAGCTGTTTTTT.

This clone showed up just once. The rearrangement joins TRBV30 to TRBJ2-7, with D perhaps TRBD2 (5 bases). Germline CDR1 reads GTSNPN; CDR2 reads SVGIG (reference sequence). This CDR3 is built from 11 residues. The V gene lost 4 bases and the J gene lost 5 bases, with 9 bases spanning the gap. The CDR3 bases are TGTGCCTGGATGAGGGAGCACGAGCAGTACTTC. The encoded protein is CAWMREHEQYF.

The chain joins TRBV6-5 to TRBJ1-4, with TRBD1 matching 8 bases. Germline V CDR1 and CDR2: MNHEY, SVGAGI. The CDR3 is 13 amino acids. Unmatched junction bases numbered 5, after V lost 6 bases and J lost 8 bases. CDR3 DNA sequence: TGTGCCAGCAGCTGGACAGGGCCCGAAAAACTGTTTTTT. Its translation: CASSWTGPEKLFF.

The rearrangement links TRBV28 to TRBJ2-7; 8 nucleotides agree with TRBD2. CDR1 MDHEN and CDR2 SYDVKM come from the germline V gene. The V and J ends lost 2 bases and 6 bases, in that order; junction bases with no gene match: 9. The CDR3 has 15 residues. CDR3 coding DNA: TGTGCCAGCAGTTTAATCTGGCGGGGGGCGGGCGAGCAGTACTTC. It translates to CASSLIWRGAGEQYF.

CDR3 protein: CAWSEASGRAREDTQYF. In DNA form, the CDR3 reads TGTGCCTGGAGTGAAGCTAGCGGGAGGGCCCGGGAAGATACGCAGTATTTT. The chain uses TRBV30 and TRBJ2-3; 12 nucleotides align to TRBD2. With 1 base clipped from V and 5 bases from J, the junction kept 10 bases outside the gene matches. The CDR3 spans 17 residues. Germline values: CDR1 GTSNPN, CDR2 SVGIG (reference sequence).

This clone showed up just once. The genes are TRBV24-1 and TRBJ2-1; D perhaps matches TRBD2 (6 bases). This CDR3 is built from 13 residues. Germline V CDR1 and CDR2: KGHDR, SFDVKD. Trimming left V 9 bases short and J 6 bases short, with 14 bases between. Written as DNA, the CDR3 is TGTGCCACCGGCACAGCGGGTGGCAATGAGCAGTTCTTC. It codes for CATGTAGGNEQFF.

The chain uses TRBV11-1 and TRBJ1-2, with D unresolved. Looked up from germline, CDR1 is SGHAT and CDR2 is FQDESV (reference sequence). The CDR3 runs 14 residues. Trimming shortened V by 5 bases and J by 2 bases, and 12 bases separated the two germline ends. The CDR3 region has the DNA TGTGCCAGCAGCCCCGAGCGGGAGAACTATGGCTACACCTTC. This translates into CASSPERENYGYTF.

The chain uses TRBV19 and TRBJ1-5; maybe TRBD1 (5 bases). V was trimmed by 5 bases and J by 5 bases, leaving 19 bases between them. The CDR3 loop spans 16 amino acids. Germline CDR1 reads LNHDA; CDR2 reads SQIVND (reference sequence). CDR3 region: CASSGRVVQGYQPQHF. The CDR3 nucleotides are TGTGCCAGTAGTGGCAGAGTAGTTCAGGGTTATCAGCCCCAGCATTTT.

A single count supports this clone. At one of its ends the junction is not consistent with the germline gene, which may arise from a read error. This chain joins TRBV5-4 and TRBJ2-3; 10 bases map to TRBD1. The germline V gene has CDR1 SGHNT and CDR2 YYREEE (reference sequence). The CDR3 spans 13 residues. This CDR3 is CASSLSRDRGAHF. CDR3 sequence (DNA): TGTGCCAGCAGCTTGAGCCGGGACAGGGGAGCCCATTTT.

The chain uses TRBV9 and TRBJ2-5; 10 bases are shared with TRBD2. J gave up 1 base and V 0 bases, and 3 bases lay outside the gene matches. CDR3 length equals 16 residues. From germline, CDR1 is SGDLS and CDR2 YYNGEE. This CDR3 reads CASSVGQRGGQETQYF. The CDR3 coding sequence is TGTGCCAGCAGCGTAGGGCAGCGGGGGGGCCAAGAGACCCAGTACTTC.

This chain joins TRBV30 and TRBJ1-1, with a tentative D call TRBD1 (6 bases). Germline values: CDR1 GTSNPN, CDR2 SVGIG (reference sequence). This CDR3 is built from 12 residues. V shed 6 bases and J shed 6 bases, with 14 bases lying between them. The chain's CDR3 is CACYTGMAEAFF. The CDR3 DNA reads as TGTGCCTGTTATACAGGGATGGCTGAAGCTTTCTTT.

The chain has TRBV5-1 and TRBJ1-1; D uncertain. This CDR3 has 14 residues. In germline, CDR1 is SGHRS, CDR2 YFSETQ. V was clipped by 6 bases and J by 0 bases, with 12 bases between them. CDR3 coding DNA: TGCGCCAGCATCACCACATCCATGAACACTGAAGCTTTCTTT. Its translation: CASITTSMNTEAFF.

The chain has TRBV7-6 and TRBJ1-1, with no clear D. V gave up 5 bases and J gave up 6 bases, with 16 bases separating them. The CDR3 spans 14 residues. Germline values: CDR1 SGHVS, CDR2 FNYEAQ. The CDR3 loop reads CASSPRPGPAEAFF. DNA of the CDR3: TGTGCCAGCAGCCCCCGTCCGGGTCCGGCTGAAGCTTTCTTT.

The chain carries TRBV5-4 and TRBJ2-7; D is unclear. Germline CDR1 reads SGHNT; CDR2 reads YYREEE (reference sequence). Between the trimmed V and J ends, which lost 4 bases and 1 base, there was a span of 15 bases. This CDR3 is built from 15 residues. The CDR3 sequence: CASSRKAAGSYEQYF. CDR3 in DNA: TGTGCCAGCAGCCGAAAGGCGGCTGGGTCCTACGAGCAGTACTTC.

This clone was found once. The chain has TRBV7-2 and TRBJ2-2; TRBD1 agrees at 7 bases. V lost 1 base and J lost 7; bases outside the gene matches: 12. The germline gives CDR1 SGHTA, CDR2 FQGNSA. This CDR3 region has 17 residues. CDR3 amino acids: CASSLGAWDSAGGELFF. The CDR3 region has the DNA TGTGCCAGCAGCTTAGGGGCCTGGGACAGCGCGGGCGGGGAGCTGTTTTTT. The full variable domain, with the rest looked up from reference TRBV7-2 and TRBJ2-2, is GAGVSQSPSNKVTEKGKDVELRCDPISGHTALYWYRQSLGQGLEFLIYFQGNSAPDKSGLPSDRFSAERTGGSVSTLTIQRTQQEDSAVYLCASSLGAWDSAGGELFFGEGSRLTVL.

The gene calls are TRBV30 and TRBJ2-6; D is undetermined. Germline V lookup: CDR1 GTSNPN, CDR2 SVGIG (reference sequence). The length of the CDR3 is 15 residues. Between the trimmed V and J ends, which lost 3 bases and 1 base, there was a span of 10 bases. In nucleotides, the CDR3 is TGTGCCTGGAGAACAGATTATTCTGGGGCCAACGTCCTGACTTTC. This translates into CAWRTDYSGANVLTF.

CDR3 DNA: TGCGCCAGCAGCTCGGGACTAGCGGGAGGGGTTCTTCGGGAGACCCAGTACTTC. Protein sequence: CASSSGLAGGVLRETQYF. The chain has TRBV5-1 and TRBJ2-5; 16 positions agree with TRBD2. This CDR3 is 18 amino acids long. Germline V gives CDR1 SGHRS, CDR2 YFSETQ. The ends lost 3 bases at V and 5 bases at J; junction bases unmatched: 10.

The V gene is TRBV19, the J gene TRBJ2-5; a possible D gene is TRBD1 (6 bases). V shed 6 bases and J shed 11 bases, with 22 bases lying between them. The CDR3 runs 14 residues. CDR1 and CDR2 (germline): LNHDA, SQIVND (reference sequence). CDR3 sequence (DNA): TGTGCCAGTAGACAATTAACGGACAGCCCGAATCAGTACTTC. Protein sequence: CASRQLTDSPNQYF. Full variable domain (remainder filled in from reference TRBV19 and TRBJ2-5): DGGITQSPKYLFRKEGQNVTLSCEQNLNHDAMYWYRQDPGQGLRLIYYSQIVNDFQKGDIAEGYSVSREKKESFPLTVTSAQKNPTAFYLCASRQLTDSPNQYFGPGTRLLVL.

The chain carries TRBV7-3 and TRBJ2-1; 8 nucleotides match TRBD2. This CDR3 is 13 amino acids long. Germline-derived CDR1 and CDR2 are SGHTA and FQGTGA. The trim removed 4 bases at V and 6 bases at J, leaving 2 bases unmatched. DNA for the CDR3: TGTGCCAGCAGCTCCCTAGCGGGCAATGAGCAGTTCTTC. Its translation is CASSSLAGNEQFF.

The V gene is TRBV7-9, the J gene TRBJ2-1; 8 bases are a match to TRBD2. The germline V gene encodes CDR1 SEHNR and CDR2 FQNEAQ (reference sequence). CDR3 length: 15 amino acids. With 0 bases clipped from V and 8 bases from J, the junction kept 6 bases outside the gene matches. The chain's CDR3 is CASSLAVGAGDEQFF. The CDR3 bases are TGTGCCAGCAGCTTAGCTGTTGGAGCGGGAGATGAGCAGTTCTTC.

This chain connects TRBV12-3 or TRBV12-4 to TRBJ1-2; maybe TRBD1 (6 bases). Trimming took off 3 bases at V and 8 bases at J, with 13 bases between the two ends. The CDR3 sequence is 13 residues long. Written as DNA, the CDR3 is TGTGCCAGCAGTTTGTACAGGGCGGACGGCTACACCTTC. It is translated as CASSLYRADGYTF.

The chain joins TRBV20-1 to TRBJ2-1; D is possibly TRBD2 (6 bases). Germline V gene lookup returns CDR1 DFQATT and CDR2 SNEGSKA (reference sequence). The length of the CDR3 is 13 residues. Trimming stripped 3 bases from V and 10 bases from J, with 16 bases between. The CDR3 here is CSASASAEAEQFF. CDR3 bases: TGCAGTGCTAGTGCTAGCGCAGAAGCAGAGCAGTTCTTC.

CDR3 protein: CASRLSWTGVTPQFF. The CDR3 DNA follows: TGTGCCAGTAGACTCAGCTGGACAGGGGTAACTCCGCAGTTCTTC. The chain combines TRBV19 with TRBJ2-1; 9 nucleotides line up with TRBD1. V lost 6 bases, J lost 12 bases, and 15 bases stayed unmatched. Germline values: CDR1 LNHDA, CDR2 SQIVND (reference sequence). This CDR3 comprises 15 residues.

The chain carries TRBV10-1 and TRBJ2-5; D perhaps matches TRBD1 (6 bases). The CDR3 spans 13 residues. The germline V gene encodes CDR1 WNHNN and CDR2 SYGVQD (reference sequence). The germline V and J ends were trimmed by 5 bases and 4 bases, with 11 bases remaining between them. The chain's CDR3 is CASSPGTPETQYF. The CDR3 region has the DNA TGCGCCAGCAGTCCCGGGACACCAGAGACCCAGTACTTC.